This T cell receptor beta chain was identified during a study of T cell repertoires in cytomegalovirus infection. As for the study in general: It can be stated that public TCR beta signatures indicated CMV infection as well as a matching HLA type.

Germline lookup yields CDR1 LGHNA and CDR2 YSLEER. This CDR3 comprises 15 residues. J gave up 1 base and V 2 bases, and 1 base lay outside the gene matches. Study-wide findings and caveats: The ex vivo response was dominated by HLA-C-restricted CMV-specific TCR beta clonotypes. Public TCR beta family frequency separated CMV-and-HLA carriers, including in an independent cohort.

On this clonotype: Its matching antigen is unknown.

TCRdb redid the calling of the reads with MiXCR, one entry per CDR3 protein. The sample has a few hundred thousand distinct CDR3 sequences, approximately 15% seen once. The source material was CD8+ T cells from PBMCs. The sequence came from a human donor in good health (CMV status not recorded). Some clones in this sample may be carry-over from other donors' samples. The gene calls are TRBV4-3 and TRBJ2-1; 8 nucleotides line up with TRBD1. CDR3 sequence: CASSQTGGSYNEQFF. DNA for the CDR3: TGCGCCAGCAGCCAAACAGGGGGGTCCTACAATGAGCAGTTCTTC.